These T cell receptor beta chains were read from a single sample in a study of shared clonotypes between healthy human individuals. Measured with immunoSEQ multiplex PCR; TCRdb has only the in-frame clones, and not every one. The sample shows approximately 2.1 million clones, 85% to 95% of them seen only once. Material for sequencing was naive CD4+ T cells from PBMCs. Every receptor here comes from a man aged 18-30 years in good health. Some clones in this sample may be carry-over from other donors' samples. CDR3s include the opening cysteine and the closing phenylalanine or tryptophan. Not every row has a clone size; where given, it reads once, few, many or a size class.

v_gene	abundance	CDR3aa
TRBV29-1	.	CSVQKGLAANTGELFF
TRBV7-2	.	CASSLRGSNEQFF
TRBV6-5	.	CASSYGREQFF
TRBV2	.	CASRTDTYEQYF
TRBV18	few	CASSLGQGAVTEAFF
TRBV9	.	CASSQRGLAGGPEQFF
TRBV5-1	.	CASSLLTPGQGGTEAFF
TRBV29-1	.	CSVEGGGVFTEAFF
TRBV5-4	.	CASSRLAESYNEQFF
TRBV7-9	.	CASSLVGVNTEAFF
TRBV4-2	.	CASSQPLGGYGYTF
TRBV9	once	CASSPGTGVEQYF